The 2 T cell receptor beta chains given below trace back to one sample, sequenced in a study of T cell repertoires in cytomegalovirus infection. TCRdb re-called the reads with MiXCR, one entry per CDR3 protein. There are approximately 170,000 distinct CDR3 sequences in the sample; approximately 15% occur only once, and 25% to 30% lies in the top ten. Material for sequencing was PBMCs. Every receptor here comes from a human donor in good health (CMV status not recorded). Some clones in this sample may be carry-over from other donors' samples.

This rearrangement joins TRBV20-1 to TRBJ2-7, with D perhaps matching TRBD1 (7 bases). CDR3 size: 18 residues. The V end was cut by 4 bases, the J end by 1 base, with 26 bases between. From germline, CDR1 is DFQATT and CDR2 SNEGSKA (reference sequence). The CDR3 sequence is CSAKTPPTGTYRSYEQYF. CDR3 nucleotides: TGCAGTGCTAAAACCCCACCGACAGGGACTTACCGATCCTACGAGCAGTACTTC.

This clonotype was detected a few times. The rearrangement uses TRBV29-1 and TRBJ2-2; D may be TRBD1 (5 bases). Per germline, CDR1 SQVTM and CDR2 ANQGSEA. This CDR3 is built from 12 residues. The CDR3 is CTVQENTGELFF. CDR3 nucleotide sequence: TGCACCGTACAGGAGAACACCGGGGAGCTGTTTTTT.